This TCR beta chain was sequenced for a study of blood T cell repertoires in COVID-19. This CDR3 is built from 14 residues. Germline-derived CDR1 and CDR2 are SNHLY and FYNNEI. The V end lost 7 bases, the J end lost 3 bases, and 13 bases lay between the germline ends. The authors' processing: The assay estimated nucleated cells by amplifying reference gene primers. TCRdb keeps only in-frame clones here, not all; method: immunoSEQ multiplex PCR. V and J calls and clone size come straight from that table; D and trimming were deduced from the DNA. The repertoire includes 200,000 to 250,000 clones, around 83% of them detected once, and just under 1% sits in the top ten.

The clonotype comes from a man between 35 and 55 years old with acute or convalescent COVID-19. The chain uses TRBV2 and TRBJ1-5; tentatively, D is TRBD1 (6 bases). Sequenced: peripheral blood. The CDR3: CASTQQGFNQPQHF. The DNA of the CDR3 is TGTGCCAGCACTCAACAGGGATTCAATCAGCCCCAGCATTTT. Drawing the rest from reference TRBV2 and TRBJ1-5, the complete variable domain is EPEVTQTPSHQVTQMGQEVILRCVPISNHLYFYWYRQILGQKVEFLVSFYNNEISEKSEIFDDQFSVERPDGSNFTLKIRSTKLEDSAMYFCASTQQGFNQPQHFGDGTRLSIL.